The T cell receptor beta chain described here comes from a study of siplizumab effects on memory and regulatory T cells. This table comes from immunoSEQ multiplex PCR, and its TCRdb copy is limited to in-frame clones, with some not included. The table includes about 100,000 clones, about 94% detected once. This clone was seen once. This CDR3 spans 12 amino acids. V was trimmed by 4 bases and J by 3 bases, leaving 5 bases between them. The germline CDR1 and CDR2 sequences are SEHNR and FQNEAQ (reference sequence). V is TRBV7-9 and J is TRBJ2-3; D remains ambiguous. The sample consisted of non-Treg CD4+ T cells sorted from blood. This receptor was identified in a human donor in good health. The CDR3 bases are TGTGCCAGCAGCTCCAGGACAGATACGCAGTATTTT. Translating it yields CASSSRTDTQYF.